This record concerns one T cell receptor (beta chain) sequence. What this receptor recognizes is not known. No much larger clone is present one base from it, and per-base qualities are unavailable. The sample originates from a study of cytotoxic CD8 clonotypes in ibrutinib-treated CLL (dated by TCRdb to the early 2020s). About the study as a whole: The cohort had over ten relapsed/refractory and approximately 15 treatment-naive patients; 17 to 18 were IGHV unmutated. Samples at response were collected after a median of about twelve months of treatment, with a range of about 6 to 36 months. Cryopreserved peripheral blood mononuclear cells were collected before treatment, at response, and at either disease progression or sustained remission. Longitudinal samples were available for about 30% of the roughly 86 trial participants. Every sample from remission and from progressive disease was obtained while the patients were still on ibrutinib. Samples averaged 255,043 productive templates and about 94,000 productive rearrangements. Partial responses were observed in about 25 patients and complete responses in 2; after a median follow-up of around 64 months, remission was maintained in roughly 14 patients and progression was observed in roughly twelve. The full study reports these points: Lymph node repertoires were not examined, and the timing of sampling was not matched between patients in sustained remission and those whose disease progressed. Baseline clonality exceeded that of age-matched healthy donors and correlated strongly with circulating CD8+ T-cell counts. At ibrutinib response clonality went up, during sustained remission it held steady, and at progression it dropped back toward baseline. Public clonotypes were rare and either shrank or stayed stable during treatment, and the rise in clonality at ibrutinib response reflected expansion of private clonotypes.

The time point label, read with the paper, signifies: approximately 25 months on ibrutinib. For TCR beta library preparation, 2 to 2.5 micrograms of genomic DNA were isolated from cryopreserved PBMCs. Longitudinal blood samples from CLL patients on ibrutinib monotherapy were analyzed using high-throughput TCR beta sequencing. The patients took part in an open-label, single-center phase 2 trial of ibrutinib monotherapy. On a MiSeq, deep resolution sequencing aimed for a depth between 1 in 1 million and 1 in 200,000 T cells, with each clonotype covered approximately 9.8x on average. The immunoSEQ hsTCRB Kit was used to generate the TCR beta libraries. The paper's processing steps were these. ImmunoSEQ Data Assistant and ImmunoSEQ Analyzer were used for data analysis, and V, D and J genes were assigned according to IMGT definitions. Clonality, which ranges from 0 to 1, was calculated by subtracting the normalized Shannon entropy of productive rearrangement frequencies from one. Public clonotype analysis was restricted to overrepresented clonotypes comprising at least 0.05% of each patient's repertoire. Approximately 13 age-matched healthy donor repertoires from immuneACCESS served as clonality controls. Entries here come from immuneACCESS through TCRdb and include only in-frame sequences with V and J called. Some clones fail to appear in such tables; in the studies checked, an unresolved V gene covers under half of the shortfall, and the cause of the remainder is unknown. The V and J calls and clone size come from that table; D and trimming were worked out from the DNA. The sample table contains about 120,000 clones; only one count was recorded for 58% of them. Together, the top ten hold 37% of the sample.

Trimming at the junction amounts to 2 bases on V and 11 bases on J, and the germline ends lie 9 bases apart. CDR1 and CDR2 are drawn from the germline V gene: SGHTA, FQGNSA. Inclusive of the bounding cysteine and phenylalanine, the CDR3 is 11 residues long. Only CDR3 DNA remains: 33 bases, in frame from the first base. The sample here was PBMCs, taken after 24 months of ibrutinib treatment. The sequence came from a human donor with chronic lymphocytic leukemia. This sequence uses TRBV7-2 and TRBJ1-1, with TRBD1 perhaps the D gene, on 6 matching bases. Here the CDR3 is given as CASSLSGAAFF. The DNA sequence is given as TGTGCCAGCAGCTTATCGGGGGCCGCTTTCTTT.